The 13 T cell receptor beta chains given below trace back to one sample, sequenced in a study of OX40 agonist ivuxolimab in advanced cancers. The data were produced by immunoSEQ multiplex PCR, yet TCRdb's version contains in-frame clones alone and is incomplete. The table shows 60,000 to 75,000 clones, with 84% occurring only once. The specimen was CD4+ or CD8+ T cells sorted from blood, collected in a trial of the OX40 agonist ivuxolimab. Every receptor here comes from an adult with an advanced solid tumor such as melanoma, head and neck, liver or kidney cancer.

The chain uses TRBV28 and TRBJ1-2; 7 bases agree with TRBD1. J gave up 7 bases and V 4 bases, and 9 bases lay outside the gene matches. The germline V gene encodes CDR1 MDHEN and CDR2 SYDVKM. The CDR3 runs to 14 residues. The CDR3 is CASSSIQGFGGYTF. The CDR3 region has the DNA TGTGCCAGCAGTTCAATACAGGGGTTCGGTGGCTACACCTTC.

The rearrangement uses TRBV7-9 and TRBJ2-5, with 11 bases lining up with TRBD1. J lost 5 bases, V lost 1 base, and 6 bases had no gene match. Germline V gene data show CDR1 as SEHNR and CDR2 as FQNEAQ (reference sequence). The CDR3 has 16 residues. CDR3 DNA sequence: TGTGCCAGCAGCTTAGGCGGACAGGGGGCTTGGGAGACCCAGTACTTC. Encoded protein: CASSLGGQGAWETQYF. The whole variable domain, filled in from reference TRBV7-9 and TRBJ2-5, reads DTGVSQNPRHKITKRGQNVTFRCDPISEHNRLYWYRQTLGQGPEFLTYFQNEAQLEKSRLLSDRFSAERPKGSFSTLEIQRTEQGDSAMYLCASSLGGQGAWETQYFGPGTRLLVL.

CDR3 nucleotide sequence: TGTGCCAGCTCACCCAGGGATCAATGGAGGAACTATGGCTACACCTTC. It specifies CASSPRDQWRNYGYTF. The V call is TRBV18, the J call TRBJ1-2, with a possible D match to TRBD1 (5 bases). Trimming removed 3 bases at V and 2 bases at J, with 16 bases between. The CDR3 spans 16 residues. Per germline, CDR1 KGHSH and CDR2 LQKENI.

The chain combines TRBV13 with TRBJ2-5; 7 nucleotides match TRBD2. The CDR3 runs to 14 residues. Germline CDR1 reads PRHDT; CDR2 reads FYEKMQ (reference sequence). V shed 5 bases, J shed 3 bases, and the junction held 6 bases outside the gene matches. The CDR3 region is CASSRGGGEETQYF. In DNA form, the CDR3 reads TGTGCCAGCAGCCGCGGGGGAGGGGAAGAGACCCAGTACTTC.

This clone was counted a single time. This specimen includes other DNA sequences encoding the same CDR3. The genes are TRBV5-1 and TRBJ2-5, with D unclear. This CDR3 spans 11 amino acids. Germline CDR1 and CDR2: SGHRS and YFSETQ. V gave up 3 bases and J gave up 4 bases, with 4 bases separating them. Written as DNA, the CDR3 is TGCGCCAGCAGCTCAGGAGAGACCCAGTACTTC. It specifies CASSSGETQYF.

The genes are TRBV6-5 and TRBJ1-3; D gene ambiguous. V was pared by 6 bases and J by 0 bases, with 12 bases between. The CDR3 is made up of 15 amino acids. Germline-derived CDR1 and CDR2 are MNHEY and SVGAGI. Here the CDR3 reads CASRSPSLSGNTIYF. The CDR3 DNA reads TGTGCCAGCAGGTCTCCTAGCCTCTCTGGAAACACCATATATTTT.

The chain is built from TRBV2 and TRBJ2-5, with 9 bases that match TRBD2. The germline V gene has CDR1 SNHLY and CDR2 FYNNEI. CDR3 length: 14 amino acids. V gave up 6 bases and J gave up 10 bases; unmatched junction bases: 12. CDR3 nucleotides: TGTGCCAGCAGGATTGGGACTAGCACTGGGATCCAGTACTTC. It specifies CASRIGTSTGIQYF. Full variable domain (remainder filled in from reference TRBV2 and TRBJ2-5): EPEVTQTPSHQVTQMGQEVILRCVPISNHLYFYWYRQILGQKVEFLVSFYNNEISEKSEIFDDQFSVERPDGSNFTLKIRSTKLEDSAMYFCASRIGTSTGIQYFGPGTRLLVL.

The chain joins TRBV5-6 to TRBJ1-5; D is ambiguous. V lost 0 bases to trimming and J lost 3 bases, with 7 bases between them. This CDR3 comprises 14 residues. CDR1 is SGHDT and CDR2 is YYEEEE in the germline V gene. In DNA, the CDR3 is TGTGCCAGCAGCTTGGGGGGAAACAATCAGCCCCAGCATTTT. Its translation is CASSLGGNNQPQHF.

The rearrangement joins TRBV5-1 to TRBJ2-2, with a tentative D call TRBD2 (6 bases). This CDR3 region has 17 residues. Germline V gives CDR1 SGHRS, CDR2 YFSETQ. V lost 4 bases, J lost 6 bases, and 22 bases lay in between. In DNA, the CDR3 is TGCGCCAGCAGCCTCCGACCGCGGGACCTAAATGCCGGGGAGCTGTTTTTT. Translating gives CASSLRPRDLNAGELFF.

This sequence joins TRBV6-1 and TRBJ1-2; D gene uncertain. CDR3 length: 13 residues. V shed 7 bases and J shed 0 bases, with 9 bases lying between them. In germline, CDR1 is MNHNS, CDR2 SASEGT. CDR3 amino acids: CASTESTNYGYTF. CDR3 nucleotides: TGTGCCAGCACAGAGTCGACTAACTATGGCTACACCTTC.

This chain joins TRBV7-8 and TRBJ1-6; possibly TRBD1 for D (5 bases). The CDR3 covers 15 residues. Per the germline V gene, CDR1 is SGHVS and CDR2 is FQNEAQ. The V gene lost 1 base and the J gene lost 6 bases, with 10 bases spanning the gap. The CDR3 sequence is CASSLVTGFNSPLHF. Written as DNA, the CDR3 is TGTGCCAGCAGCTTAGTAACAGGTTTTAATTCACCCCTCCACTTT.

V and J are TRBV5-1 and TRBJ2-1; unclear D gene. Germline loops: CDR1 SGHRS, CDR2 YFSETQ. The ends were cut back, 4 bases at V and 1 base at J, with 12 bases in the middle. The length of the CDR3 is 15 residues. The CDR3 region has the DNA TGCGCCAGCAGCCCAGATAGTGGGTCCTACAATGAGCAGTTCTTC. It codes for CASSPDSGSYNEQFF.

The DNA for the CDR3 is TGCGCCAGCAGCCAAGATGTGGTGAGACGAGGGGAGACCCAGTACTTC. Its protein is CASSQDVVRRGETQYF. The rearrangement joins TRBV4-3 to TRBJ2-5, with D possibly being TRBD2 (5 bases). V lost 0 bases and J lost 5, with 16 bases in between. The CDR3 loop spans 16 amino acids. Germline V gene sequence: CDR1 LGHNA, CDR2 YSLEER.